Sequencing of this T cell receptor (beta chain) was carried out in a study of human T cells and chemical hapten exposure. The time point: pre-sensitization, week 0. Treatment reported: therapeutic diphenylcyclopropenone sensitization with weekly scalp DPC. This CDR3 has 14 amino acids. V was clipped by 2 bases and J by 3 bases, with 12 bases between them. CDR1 SQVTM and CDR2 ANQGSEA come from the germline V gene. In TCRdb, the RACE reads were re-called with MiXCR into one record per CDR3 protein. The sample records around 120,000 distinct CDR3 sequences, about 13% being singletons. The receptor was isolated from a woman younger than 35 with alopecia areata. Some clones in this sample may be carry-over from other donors' samples. The specimen was whole blood, collected in connection with sensitization to the hapten diphenylcyclopropenone (DPC). V usage is TRBV29-1 and J usage is TRBJ2-3; weak D call: TRBD2 (5 bases). CDR3 sequence (DNA): TGCAGCGTTGAAAGGCTAGAGGGAACAGATACGCAGTATTTT. Residues: CSVERLEGTDTQYF.